This is a list of T cell receptor beta chains from one sample in a study of T cells after posttransplantation cyclophosphamide. Clones were sequenced by immunoSEQ multiplex PCR, and TCRdb holds only the in-frame ones, with some missing. The table lists roughly 16,000 clones, about nine tenths of them singletons, with 3.5% to 4% in the top ten. The sample in question was PBMCs, obtained after an allogeneic stem cell transplant with a calcineurin inhibitor and methotrexate. These receptors were taken from a male patient aged 50 or older who received an allogeneic stem cell transplant from an unrelated donor, was CMV-positive, and had chronic GVHD only. Some T cells could come from the graft donor. Each CDR3 is given with its conserved first and last residue. The order of the fields is clone size, D gene, J gene, V gene, CDR3 DNA, CDR3 protein. A D gene is named only where the DNA matches it firmly. The size field is filled for only some rows; it gives once, few, many or a size class.

>.|.|TRBJ2-2|TRBV5-1
TGCGCCAGCAGCTCCGGGGGGCTCAACACCGGGGAGCTGTTTTTT
CASSSGGLNTGELFF
>few|TRBD1|TRBJ2-7|TRBV6-5
TGTGCCAGCAGTTACTCGCGGCCGGGACAGTCCTACGAGCAGTACTTC
CASSYSRPGQSYEQYF
>.|.|TRBJ2-7|TRBV21-1
TGTGCCAGCAGCAATTCAGGGGCGTTTTACTACGAGCAGTACTTC
CASSNSGAFYYEQYF
>.|.|TRBJ1-5|TRBV11-2
TGTGCCAGCAGCTTACCGGGGGGGAGCAATCAGCCCCAGCATTTT
CASSLPGGSNQPQHF
>.|.|TRBJ1-2|TRBV9
TGTGCCAGCAGCGTCGGGATGTATGGCTACACCTTC
CASSVGMYGYTF
>.|.|TRBJ2-1|TRBV9
TGTGCCAGCAGCGTAGAGTATCGGGGGAATGAGCAGTTCTTC
CASSVEYRGNEQFF
>.|.|TRBJ2-5|TRBV7-2
TGTGCCAGCAGCTTAGTAGGGGGAGAGACCCAGTACTTC
CASSLVGGETQYF
>.|TRBD2|TRBJ2-3|TRBV5-4
TGTGCCAGCAGCTTGTATCTAGCGGGTGACACAGATACGCAGTATTTT
CASSLYLAGDTDTQYF
>.|.|TRBJ1-4|TRBV5-1
TGCGCCAGCAGCTTAGGGGCAACTAATGAAAAACTGTTTTTT
CASSLGATNEKLFF
>.|.|TRBJ2-3|TRBV5-1
TGCGCCAGCAGCTTTACTAGCACCAGCACAGATACGCAGTATTTT
CASSFTSTSTDTQYF
>.|.|TRBJ1-2|TRBV27
TGTGCCAGCAGTTTGGGAGGGTACGACTATGGCTACACCTTC
CASSLGGYDYGYTF
>.|TRBD2|TRBJ2-3|TRBV10-3
TGTGCCATCAGTGAGAGAGCGGGGGCGACAGATACGCAGTATTTT
CAISERAGATDTQYF
>.|.|TRBJ1-2|TRBV28
TGTGCCAGCAGTCCCGGTGGGGGGAGCTGGTATGGCTACACCTTC
CASSPGGGSWYGYTF
>.|TRBD2|TRBJ2-7|TRBV7-2
TGTGCCAGCAGCTCGCGGGGGGATCGTGGGGAGCAGTACTTC
CASSSRGDRGEQYF
>.|.|TRBJ1-5|TRBV7-8
TGTGCCAGCAGCCCGTGGGGAGGAGGCAATCAGCCCCAGCATTTT
CASSPWGGGNQPQHF
>.|.|TRBJ1-2|TRBV6-1
TGTGCCAGCAGACAGACGGACGTCGGAGGTGATGGCTACACCTTC
CASRQTDVGGDGYTF
>.|TRBD1|TRBJ1-1|TRBV6-1
TGTGCCAGCAGTGAAGTAGAGGACAGGTTTTTATGGAACACTGAAGCTTTCTTT
CASSEVEDRFLWNTEAFF
>.|.|TRBJ1-5|TRBV5-1
TGCGCCAGCAGCCCGTCAGGGTGGCAAGATCAGCCCCAGCATTTT
CASSPSGWQDQPQHF
>.|.|TRBJ1-6|TRBV6-1
TGTGCCAGCAGTGCTGGGGGGTATGATAATTCACCCCTCCACTTT
CASSAGGYDNSPLHF
>once|TRBD2|TRBJ2-2|TRBV5-4
TGTGCCAGCAGACAACTGCTAGCGGGAGAACCCGGGGAGCTGTTTTTT
CASRQLLAGEPGELFF
>.|.|TRBJ1-1|TRBV6-5
TGTGCCAGCAGTTACTTTCAGGGAACTGAAGCTTTCTTT
CASSYFQGTEAFF
>.|.|TRBJ2-3|TRBV5-6
TGTGCCAGCAGCTTGTTTGGTGGCAGGGTTAGGAAGGCAGATACGCAGTATTTT
CASSLFGGRVRKADTQYF
>.|TRBD1|TRBJ1-4|TRBV4-1
TGCGCCAGCAGCCGAGGGACAGCTGAAAAACTGTTTTTT
CASSRGTAEKLFF
>.|.|TRBJ1-4|TRBV28
TGTGCCAGCAGTTTATGGCAGGCCGCAACTAATGAAAAACTGTTTTTT
CASSLWQAATNEKLFF
>.|.|TRBJ2-3|TRBV27
TGTGCCAGCAGTTTCGAAGCTGTGCAAGATACGCAGTATTTT
CASSFEAVQDTQYF
>.|.|TRBJ2-7|TRBV7-9
TGTGCCAGCAGTCAAACCCGCATGGGCGAGCAGTACTTC
CASSQTRMGEQYF
>.|TRBD2|TRBJ2-5|TRBV11-3
TGTGCCAGCAGCCCGCGGACTAGCTGGGAGACCCAGTACTTC
CASSPRTSWETQYF
>.|.|TRBJ2-2|TRBV5-1
TGCGCCAGCACTGAGTCCCGTTTAAACACCGGGGAGCTGTTTTTT
CASTESRLNTGELFF
>.|TRBD1|TRBJ1-1|TRBV28
TGTGCCAGCAGTTTACGTAGGACAGGGGGAGGAACTGAAGCTTTCTTT
CASSLRRTGGGTEAFF
>.|.|TRBJ2-1|TRBV28
TGTGCCAGCAGGCTAGCGCAGTACAATGAGCAGTTCTTC
CASRLAQYNEQFF
>.|.|TRBJ1-3|TRBV6-5
TGTGCCAGCAGTTACGCCAGGGACTCTGGAAACACCATATATTTT
CASSYARDSGNTIYF
>.|TRBD1|TRBJ1-4|TRBV11-2
TGTGCCAGCAGCCCGGACAGGGGGGCTAATGAAAAACTGTTTTTT
CASSPDRGANEKLFF
>.|TRBD1|TRBJ2-2|TRBV10-3
TGTGCCATCAAGGGTGACAGGGGTGACACCGGGGAGCTGTTTTTT
CAIKGDRGDTGELFF
>.|TRBD1|TRBJ1-3|TRBV11-2
TGTGCCAGCAGCCCCGGACAGGACCGAGGGTTTAGAAACACCATATATTTT
CASSPGQDRGFRNTIYF
>.|TRBD2|TRBJ2-3|TRBV5-1
TGCGCCAGCAGCTTGGTTCCGGGAGGTTCAGATACGCAGTATTTT
CASSLVPGGSDTQYF
>.|.|TRBJ2-3|TRBV27
TGTGCCAGCAGTTTTATTTTCAGAAGCACAGATACGCAGTATTTT
CASSFIFRSTDTQYF
>.|.|TRBJ2-6|TRBV14
TGTGCCAGCAGCCAAGAGCTTCGGGGTTACTCTGGGGCCAACGTCCTGACTTTC
CASSQELRGYSGANVLTF
>.|.|TRBJ2-7|TRBV5-1
TGCGCCAGCAGCCACGGAGGAGACGAGCAGTACTTC
CASSHGGDEQYF
>.|.|TRBJ1-2|TRBV28
TGTGCCAGCAGTTACAGCCCGAACTATGGCTACACCTTC
CASSYSPNYGYTF
>.|TRBD1|TRBJ1-2|TRBV29-1
TGCAGCGTTGGTCGGTTGGGGACAGGGGAAGGCTACACCTTC
CSVGRLGTGEGYTF
>.|TRBD1|TRBJ1-5|TRBV27
TGTGCCAGCGGATTACAGGGGGATCAGCCCCAGCATTTT
CASGLQGDQPQHF
>.|TRBD1|TRBJ2-1|TRBV6-9
TGTGCCAGCAGTTACTCGGCACGGGACAGGGCCCGTGAGCAGTTCTTC
CASSYSARDRAREQFF
>.|.|TRBJ1-1|TRBV13
TGTGCCAGCAGCCCGAGGGCCCGGAACACTGAAGCTTTCTTT
CASSPRARNTEAFF
>.|.|TRBJ2-5|TRBV11-3
TGTGCCAGCAGCTTGTTCTCCAGTTCCCAAGAGACCCAGTACTTC
CASSLFSSSQETQYF
>once|.|TRBJ1-3|TRBV7-8
TGTGCCAGCAGCTTGGACTCCCTTTACCCGGACCAAATCGGGTCTAAGGCGGACACCATATATTTT
CASSLDSLYPDQIGSKADTIYF
>.|.|TRBJ1-6|TRBV9
TGTGCCAGCAGCCTTGGACAGTATAATTCACCCCTCCACTTT
CASSLGQYNSPLHF
>.|TRBD2|TRBJ2-1|TRBV7-8
TGTGCCAGCAGCCGGACGGGGGGTGCTTACAATGAGCAGTTCTTC
CASSRTGGAYNEQFF
>once|TRBD2|TRBJ2-1|TRBV28
TGTGCCAGCAGCTCCGGCGGCGGGAGCTGGAAGAAAATCAATGAGCAGTTCTTC
CASSSGGGSWKKINEQFF